Shown below are 20 T cell receptor beta chains from a single sample sequenced in a study of response to subunit inactivated influenza vaccine. TCRdb called the RT-PCR reads again in MiXCR, with one record for every CDR3 protein. This table has 650,000 to 800,000 distinct CDR3 sequences, approximately 15% appearing once. The sequenced sample was PBMCs from blood, obtained 14 to 15 days before vaccination. These receptors were taken from a man aged 50 to 59 who received an inactivated influenza vaccine.

The table lists this clonotype with a few counts. The gene calls are TRBV20-1 and TRBJ2-1; 7 nucleotides line up with TRBD2. Germline V gene sequence: CDR1 DFQATT, CDR2 SNEGSKA (reference sequence). There are 15 residues in the CDR3. The J segment lost 0 bases and the V segment lost 5 bases, leaving 7 bases of the junction unmatched. DNA for the CDR3: TGCAGTGCTCACAAGGGCGGGGGCTCCTACAATGAGCAGTTCTTC. Its translation is CSAHKGGGSYNEQFF.

The rearrangement uses TRBV30 and TRBJ2-2; 14 nucleotides line up with TRBD2. Trimming cost V 2 bases and J 5 bases; bases outside gene matches: 7. The germline CDR1 and CDR2 sequences are GTSNPN and SVGIG (reference sequence). The CDR3 is 17 amino acids. The CDR3 here is CAWSTGTSGSGTGELFF. The CDR3 DNA reads TGTGCCTGGAGTACTGGGACTAGCGGGAGTGGAACCGGGGAGCTGTTTTTT.

This clonotype was seen ten or more times. This chain links TRBV9 with TRBJ2-2; D is unclear. Trimming pared 0 bases from V and 5 bases from J, leaving 5 bases between. The germline gives CDR1 SGDLS, CDR2 YYNGEE. The CDR3 length is 13 residues. The CDR3 loop reads CASSVGGTGELFF. The CDR3 DNA reads as TGTGCCAGCAGCGTAGGAGGTACCGGGGAGCTGTTTTTT.

This clonotype was observed a handful of times. The V gene is TRBV2, the J gene TRBJ2-5; 7 bases are shared with TRBD2. Losses at the gene ends were 4 bases for V and 5 bases for J; bases not matched to a gene: 10. In germline, CDR1 is SNHLY, CDR2 FYNNEI. This CDR3 is built from 15 residues. The chain's CDR3 is CASSVNPAGRETQYF. As DNA, the CDR3 is TGTGCCAGCAGTGTTAACCCAGCGGGGCGGGAGACCCAGTACTTC.

This clonotype has just a few counts. This chain joins TRBV29-1 and TRBJ2-3; tentative D call: TRBD2 (6 bases). Germline V gene sequence: CDR1 SQVTM, CDR2 ANQGSEA. CDR3 length equals 13 residues. The ends were cut back, 7 bases at V and 0 bases at J, with 11 bases in the middle. CDR3 DNA: TGCAGCGGCACTAGCATCAGCACAGATACGCAGTATTTT. It yields the protein CSGTSISTDTQYF.

This clonotype was counted a few times. The genes are TRBV20-1 and TRBJ1-2; 12 bases are shared with TRBD1. Germline CDR1 reads DFQATT; CDR2 reads SNEGSKA (reference sequence). This CDR3 contains 14 residues. V shed 5 bases and J 8 bases; nucleotides not matched to a gene: 9. This CDR3 reads CSAAGTGGTKGYTF. In DNA form, the CDR3 reads TGCAGTGCTGCCGGGACAGGGGGCACTAAAGGCTACACCTTC.

This clonotype showed up just a few times. The chain combines TRBV5-1 with TRBJ1-6, with 7 bases lining up with TRBD1. The CDR3 spans 16 residues. Germline V gene data show CDR1 as SGHRS and CDR2 as YFSETQ. V was clipped by 4 bases and J by 7 bases; unmatched bases: 11. The CDR3 region is CASSRATGVANSPLHF. The CDR3 DNA reads as TGCGCCAGCAGCCGGGCAACAGGGGTGGCGAATTCACCCCTCCACTTT.

This clonotype was seen more than once but under ten times. The V and J genes are TRBV24-1 and TRBJ2-3, with a tentative D call TRBD1 (6 bases). Trimming left V 7 bases short and J 0 bases short, with 13 bases between. CDR3 length equals 15 residues. Germline values: CDR1 KGHDR, CDR2 SFDVKD. CDR3 loop: CATSPQGTSTDTQYF. CDR3 in DNA: TGTGCCACCAGCCCTCAGGGGACCAGCACAGATACGCAGTATTTT.

This rearrangement joins TRBV12-3 or TRBV12-4 to TRBJ1-1, with D possibly TRBD1 on 6 matching bases. CDR3 length equals 14 residues. Trimming left V 4 bases short and J 5 bases short, with 14 bases between. The CDR3: CASSYQGLGTEAFF. The CDR3 DNA follows: TGTGCCAGCAGTTATCAGGGGTTGGGGACTGAAGCTTTCTTT.

In its sample, this clonotype was seen many times. This chain uses TRBV7-9 with TRBJ2-3, with a tentative D call TRBD1 (5 bases). Germline V gene sequence: CDR1 SEHNR, CDR2 FQNEAQ (reference sequence). V dropped 5 bases and J dropped 1 base, with 16 bases sitting between them. The CDR3 has 16 amino acids. The DNA of the CDR3 is TGTGCCAGCAGCGGGTGGAAGGAAGGGGGCACAGATACGCAGTATTTT. Its protein is CASSGWKEGGTDTQYF. The complete variable domain, with remaining parts taken from reference TRBV7-9 and TRBJ2-3, reads DTGVSQNPRHKITKRGQNVTFRCDPISEHNRLYWYRQTLGQGPEFLTYFQNEAQLEKSRLLSDRFSAERPKGSFSTLEIQRTEQGDSAMYLCASSGWKEGGTDTQYFGPGTRLTVL.

The table lists this clonotype with a few counts. The chain is built from TRBV20-1 and TRBJ2-7; 7 bases are a match to TRBD1. Germline V gene sequence: CDR1 DFQATT, CDR2 SNEGSKA (reference sequence). Trimming took 1 base from V and 2 from J; bases not matched to a gene: 8. The CDR3 totals 15 residues. In nucleotides, the CDR3 is TGCAGTGCTAGAGTTGAACAGGGGATCCCCTACGAGCAGTACTTC. Amino acid sequence: CSARVEQGIPYEQYF.

The chain carries TRBV11-2 and TRBJ2-2; 8 positions match TRBD2. J gave up 1 base and V 6 bases, and 4 bases lay outside the gene matches. There are 15 residues in the CDR3. The germline gives CDR1 SGHAT, CDR2 FQNNGV. This chain's CDR3 is CASRLSGGNTGELFF. The CDR3 nucleotides are TGTGCCAGCAGATTGAGCGGGGGGAACACCGGGGAGCTGTTTTTT.

The sample holds a few counts of this clonotype. The chain links TRBV12-3 or TRBV12-4 to TRBJ1-4, with D perhaps matching TRBD1 (6 bases). The V end lost 6 bases, the J end lost 8 bases, and 19 bases lay between the germline ends. The CDR3 runs 15 residues. CDR3 protein: CASRKKGHWGEKLFF. DNA for the CDR3: TGTGCCAGCAGAAAAAAGGGACACTGGGGCGAAAAACTGTTTTTT.

The chain couples TRBV28 to TRBJ2-2, with D uncertain. Trimming left V 10 bases short and J 4 bases short, with 10 bases between. CDR1 and CDR2 (germline): MDHEN, SYDVKM. CDR3 length: 12 residues. CDR3 residues: CAIRRVTGELFF. The DNA of the CDR3 is TGTGCCATCCGCCGGGTCACCGGGGAGCTGTTTTTT.

At least ten counts were recorded for this clonotype. V is TRBV20-1 and J is TRBJ2-7; no definite D call. The germline CDR1 and CDR2 sequences are DFQATT and SNEGSKA (reference sequence). The CDR3 is 13 amino acids. V was shortened by 0 bases and J by 5 bases, with 11 bases between the two germline ends. In DNA, the CDR3 is TGCAGTGCTAGAGACATTTTGTTCCACGAGCAGTACTTC. Protein: CSARDILFHEQYF.

This clonotype was observed at least ten times. This rearrangement joins TRBV12-3 or TRBV12-4 to TRBJ2-3; no firm D call. The length of the CDR3 is 14 residues. V was pared by 3 bases and J by 2 bases, with 9 bases between. The CDR3 nucleotides read TGTGCCAGCAGTTTCAGCCTAAACACAGATACGCAGTATTTT. It yields the protein CASSFSLNTDTQYF.

This clonotype was picked up many times. V and J are TRBV6-5 and TRBJ2-2; weak D call: TRBD2 (5 bases). CDR1 MNHEY and CDR2 SVGAGI come from the germline V gene. Trimming removed 2 bases at V and 6 bases at J, with 22 bases between. The CDR3 totals 18 residues. The CDR3 region is CASSYRSTRDGLAGELFF. Written as DNA, the CDR3 is TGTGCCAGCAGTTACCGCTCGACGAGGGATGGGTTAGCCGGGGAGCTGTTTTTT.

In its sample, this clonotype was seen a few times. The chain uses TRBV4-2 and TRBJ2-5; possibly TRBD1 for D (5 bases). In germline, CDR1 is LGHNA, CDR2 YNFKEQ. The V end lost 4 bases, the J end lost 2 bases, and 17 bases lay between the germline ends. The CDR3 is 16 amino acids. The CDR3 sequence: CASSLMGGQGQETQYF. The DNA for the CDR3 is TGTGCCAGCAGCCTCATGGGCGGACAAGGACAAGAGACCCAGTACTTC.

This clonotype was counted a few times. The chain joins TRBV28 to TRBJ2-1; TRBD2 aligns across 10 bases. The CDR3 loop spans 12 amino acids. CDR1 and CDR2 (germline): MDHEN, SYDVKM. V trimming: 5 bases; J trimming: 9 bases; junction bases outside the gene matches: 1. In nucleotides, the CDR3 is TGTGCCAGCAGTAGACTAGCGGGTGAGCAGTTCTTC. Encoded protein: CASSRLAGEQFF.

The chain links TRBV12-3 or TRBV12-4 to TRBJ2-3, with 8 bases fitting TRBD2. CDR3 length equals 12 residues. With V trimmed by 5 bases and J by 12 bases, 7 bases remained unmatched. In DNA, the CDR3 is TGTGCCAGCAGTCCTCCGGCGGGGGGCCAGTATTTT. Protein sequence: CASSPPAGGQYF.